Below are 12 T cell receptor beta chains sequenced from a single sample in a study of cytomegalovirus exposure and HLA in healthy donors. PCR was performed using 60 Vbeta and 13 Jbeta primers. Assay used: immunoSEQ multiplex PCR; TCRdb lists only in-frame clones, some missing. Of about 140,000 clones listed, 70% to 85% are singletons. The sample consisted of PBMCs. The source is a middle-aged man in good health and CMV-seronegative.

This clone has only a few counts. The V gene is TRBV30, the J gene TRBJ1-2, with 7 bases matching TRBD1. CDR1 is GTSNPN and CDR2 is SVGIG in the germline V gene (reference sequence). V lost 2 bases to trimming and J lost 7 bases; unmatched junction nucleotides: 7. This CDR3 spans 13 amino acids. In nucleotides, the CDR3 is TGTGCCTGGAGTAGAGGGGGCTCTAGTGGCTACACCTTC. Its translation is CAWSRGGSSGYTF. The full variable domain, in which reference TRBV30 and TRBJ1-2 provide the parts outside the CDR3, is SQTIHQWPATLVQPVGSPLSLECTVEGTSNPNLYWYRQAAGRGLQLLFYSVGIGQISSEVPQNLSASRPQDRQFILSSKKLLLSDSGFYLCAWSRGGSSGYTFGSGTRLTVV.

The genes are TRBV2 and TRBJ2-7; TRBD1 aligns across 9 bases. V lost 8 bases to trimming and J lost 0 bases; unmatched junction nucleotides: 2. Germline CDR1 and CDR2: SNHLY and FYNNEI. The CDR3 totals 13 residues. In DNA form, the CDR3 reads TGTGCCAGCCGGGACAGGGACTCCTACGAGCAGTACTTC. Translated, it gives CASRDRDSYEQYF. The whole variable domain, filled in from reference TRBV2 and TRBJ2-7, reads EPEVTQTPSHQVTQMGQEVILRCVPISNHLYFYWYRQILGQKVEFLVSFYNNEISEKSEIFDDQFSVERPDGSNFTLKIRSTKLEDSAMYFCASRDRDSYEQYFGPGTRLTVT.

The chain is built from TRBV7-8 and TRBJ2-2, with D possibly TRBD2 on 6 matching bases. This CDR3 is built from 17 residues. The ends were cut back, 6 bases at V and 4 bases at J, with 21 bases in the middle. Germline V gene sequence: CDR1 SGHVS, CDR2 FQNEAQ. CDR3 region: CASRMGGPGGSTGELFF. As DNA, the CDR3 is TGTGCCAGCAGGATGGGAGGTCCCGGGGGTAGCACCGGGGAGCTGTTTTTT.

The chain recombines TRBV28 with TRBJ2-7; TRBD1 agrees at 9 bases. J was trimmed by 4 bases and V by 5 bases; bases with no gene match: 3. Per germline, CDR1 MDHEN and CDR2 SYDVKM. This CDR3 is 13 amino acids long. The CDR3 protein is CASSPGQGYEQYF. The CDR3 coding sequence is TGTGCCAGCAGTCCCGGACAGGGGTACGAGCAGTACTTC. The full variable domain, completed using reference TRBV28 and TRBJ2-7, is DVKVTQSSRYLVKRTGEKVFLECVQDMDHENMFWYRQDPGLGLRLIYFSYDVKMKEKGDIPEGYSVSREKKERFSLILESASTNQTSMYLCASSPGQGYEQYFGPGTRLTVT.

This clone came up a few times. This chain joins TRBV11-3 and TRBJ2-7; D is unclear. Germline V gives CDR1 SGHNT, CDR2 YENEEA. This CDR3 comprises 13 residues. Trimming left V 1 base short and J 3 bases short, with 7 bases between. CDR3 nucleotide sequence: TGTGCCAGCAGCTTAGCGTACAGCTACGAGCAGTACTTC. This encodes CASSLAYSYEQYF.

V usage is TRBV11-3 and J usage is TRBJ2-3; 7 bases map to TRBD1. The CDR3 runs 15 residues. The trim removed 5 bases at V and 6 bases at J, leaving 11 bases unmatched. Germline V gives CDR1 SGHNT, CDR2 YENEEA. CDR3 loop: CASSDYRGEKDTQYF. CDR3 nucleotides: TGTGCCAGCAGCGATTACAGGGGCGAGAAGGATACGCAGTATTTT.

This clone showed up just a few times. J is TRBJ1-3 and V is TRBV19; possibly TRBD1 for D (5 bases). V lost 11 bases to trimming and J lost 0 bases, with 11 bases between them. The CDR3 sequence is 13 residues long. From germline, CDR1 is LNHDA and CDR2 SQIVND (reference sequence). DNA of the CDR3: TGTGCCTTCTGCGGGGCCTCTGGAAACACCATATATTTT. It is translated as CAFCGASGNTIYF.

The DNA of the CDR3 is TGCAGCGTCTCAGGGGGTACTAGCTCCTACGAGCAGTACTTC. Its translation is CSVSGGTSSYEQYF. V and J are TRBV29-1 and TRBJ2-7; 7 nucleotides agree with TRBD1. This CDR3 spans 14 amino acids. The V and J ends lost 6 bases and 0 bases, in that order; junction bases with no gene match: 8. Germline V CDR1 and CDR2: SQVTM, ANQGSEA.

V gene TRBV7-9 combines with J gene TRBJ2-1; TRBD1 matches at 7 bases. The CDR3 is made up of 15 amino acids. V was clipped by 3 bases and J by 4 bases; unmatched bases: 6. Germline CDR1 and CDR2: SEHNR and FQNEAQ (reference sequence). The CDR3 nucleotides read TGTGCCAGCAGCTTCACCGGGACAGTTTACAATGAGCAGTTCTTC. Its protein is CASSFTGTVYNEQFF.

This clone was observed once. The chain couples TRBV29-1 to TRBJ1-5; 7 nucleotides line up with TRBD1. Trimming cost V 5 bases and J 5 bases; bases outside gene matches: 9. Germline CDR1 and CDR2: SQVTM and ANQGSEA. The CDR3 has 14 residues. In DNA form, the CDR3 reads TGCAGCGTTAAACTAACAACAGGGGATCAGCCCCAGCATTTT. It codes for CSVKLTTGDQPQHF.

The V call is TRBV6-5, the J call TRBJ2-7; 7 bases line up with TRBD1. The V segment lost 5 bases and the J segment 0 bases; nucleotides outside the gene matches: 4. From germline, CDR1 is MNHEY and CDR2 SVGAGI. This CDR3 region has 14 residues. This CDR3 reads CASSIGQASYEQYF. CDR3 DNA: TGTGCCAGCAGTATAGGACAGGCCTCCTACGAGCAGTACTTC.

In this sample, this clone turned up a few times. The CDR3 loop is CASSPPDGTGDEQFF. Written as DNA, the CDR3 is TGTGCCAGCTCACCACCAGATGGGACAGGGGATGAGCAGTTCTTC. This sequence joins TRBV18 and TRBJ2-1; 10 bases match TRBD1. The CDR3 has 15 residues. Germline assignment: CDR1 KGHSH and CDR2 LQKENI. V shed 0 bases, J shed 8 bases, and the junction held 4 bases outside the gene matches.